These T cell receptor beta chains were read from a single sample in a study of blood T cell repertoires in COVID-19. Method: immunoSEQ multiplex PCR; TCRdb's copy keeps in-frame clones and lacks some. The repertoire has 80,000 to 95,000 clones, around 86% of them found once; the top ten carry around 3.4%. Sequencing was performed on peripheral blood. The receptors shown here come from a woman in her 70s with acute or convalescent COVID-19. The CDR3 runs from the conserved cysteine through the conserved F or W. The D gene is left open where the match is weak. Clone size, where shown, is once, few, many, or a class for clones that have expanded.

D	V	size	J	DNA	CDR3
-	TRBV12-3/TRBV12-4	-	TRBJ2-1	TGTGCCAGCAGAGATACTAGCTATGAGCAGTTCTTC	CASRDTSYEQFF
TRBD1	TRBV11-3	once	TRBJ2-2	TGTGCCAGCAGACGGGACAGGGCGACCGGGGAGCTGTTTTTT	CASRRDRATGELFF
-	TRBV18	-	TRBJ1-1	TGTGCCAGCTCAGCCACAGGAGGGAAGACTGAAGCTTTCTTT	CASSATGGKTEAFF
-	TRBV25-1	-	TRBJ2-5	TGTGCCAGCAGTGAAATCGGGAAAGAGACCCAGTACTTC	CASSEIGKETQYF
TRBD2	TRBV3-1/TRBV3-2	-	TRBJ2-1	TGTGCCAGCAGCCAAGAGTCAGGACTAGCGGGGTGGAATGAGCAGTTCTTC	CASSQESGLAGWNEQFF
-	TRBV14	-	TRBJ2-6	TGTGCCAGCAGCCGGGCGCAGGGTCTCTCTGGGGCCAACGTCCTGACTTTC	CASSRAQGLSGANVLTF
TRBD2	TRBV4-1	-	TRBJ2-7	TGCGCCAGCAGCTCATCATCCTGGACTAGCGGGAGAAGGAGCGAGCAGTACTTC	CASSSSSWTSGRRSEQYF
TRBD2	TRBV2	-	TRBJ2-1	TGTGCCAGCAGCCAGTGGAGGGATAGCGGGGGTGAGCAGTTCTTC	CASSQWRDSGGEQFF
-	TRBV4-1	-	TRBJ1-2	TGCGCCAGCAGCCAAGGAGGAGAGTATGGCTACACCTTC	CASSQGGEYGYTF
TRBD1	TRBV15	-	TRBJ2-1	TGTGCCACCAGCAAGGGGCCCGAACAGGGGGCAAGGTCCAATGAGCAGTTCTTC	CATSKGPEQGARSNEQFF
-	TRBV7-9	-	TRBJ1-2	TGTGCCAGCAGCTTAGCGGCAGGCCGTCACTATGGCTACACCTTC	CASSLAAGRHYGYTF
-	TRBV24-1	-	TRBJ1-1	TGTGCCACCAGTGATTCGGGGGGGAACACTGAAGCTTTCTTT	CATSDSGGNTEAFF
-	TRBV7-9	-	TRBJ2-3	TGTGCCAGCAGCCCGACAGGGCGGGACACAGATACGCAGTATTTT	CASSPTGRDTDTQYF
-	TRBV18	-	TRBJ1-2	TGTGCCAGCTCACCCGATCCGATTTGGAGGGCTGGCTACACCTTC	CASSPDPIWRAGYTF
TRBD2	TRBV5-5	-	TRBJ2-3	TGTGCCAGCAGCTTGGCCCCTAGCGGGGGGGACAGAGATACGCAGTATTTT	CASSLAPSGGDRDTQYF
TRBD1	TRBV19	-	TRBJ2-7	TGTGCCAGTGGCGCCGGGACAGGGGGTCGTGAGCAGTACTTC	CASGAGTGGREQYF
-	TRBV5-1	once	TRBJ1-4	TGCGCCAGCAGCTTCGGATTTACAGAGGGTGAAAAACTGTTTTTT	CASSFGFTEGEKLFF
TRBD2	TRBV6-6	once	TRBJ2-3	TGTGCCAGCAGTTACAGGTCAGGGAGGGGCACAGATACGCAGTATTTT	CASSYRSGRGTDTQYF
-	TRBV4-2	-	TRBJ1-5	TGTGCCAGCAGCCAACGGGGTGGGGATAGCAATCAGCCCCAGCATTTT	CASSQRGGDSNQPQHF
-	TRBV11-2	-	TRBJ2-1	TGTGCCAGCAGCTGGACACACAATGGGCCATACAATGAGCAGTTCTTC	CASSWTHNGPYNEQFF
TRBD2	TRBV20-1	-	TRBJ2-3	TGCAGTGCTAGTCCCATCGGCGGGGGGTATGGTAGGACAGATACGCAGTATTTT	CSASPIGGGYGRTDTQYF
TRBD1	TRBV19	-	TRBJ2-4	TGTGCCAGTAGTGAACCGAATCCCGGGACAGGGGATGGCATTCAGTACTTC	CASSEPNPGTGDGIQYF
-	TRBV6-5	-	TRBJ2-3	TGTGCCAGCAGTTACGTAAGGGGCGGCACAGATACGCAGTATTTT	CASSYVRGGTDTQYF
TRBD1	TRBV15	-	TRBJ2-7	TGTGCCACCAGCAGAGAAAAGGGGGCGATATACGAGCAGTACTTC	CATSREKGAIYEQYF
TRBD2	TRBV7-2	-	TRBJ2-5	TGTGCCAGCAGCTTAGGGCTAGCGGGAGGGCCGGGTGTAGAGACCCAGTACTTC	CASSLGLAGGPGVETQYF
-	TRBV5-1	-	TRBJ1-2	TGCGCCAGCACCGGGACTGCTCAGGGTTCTGGCTACACCTTC	CASTGTAQGSGYTF
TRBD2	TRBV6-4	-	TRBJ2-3	TGTGCCAGCAGTGACGAAGCGGGAGGGACAGATACGCAGTATTTT	CASSDEAGGTDTQYF
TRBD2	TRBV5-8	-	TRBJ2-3	TGTGCCAGCAGCCAAGGGTCCGGACTAGCGTCAGATACGCAGTATTTT	CASSQGSGLASDTQYF
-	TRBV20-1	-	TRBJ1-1	TGCAGTGCTAGTTCGGGGAGGGAACCGAACACTGAAGCTTTCTTT	CSASSGREPNTEAFF
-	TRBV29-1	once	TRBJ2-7	TGCAGCGTTAGACAGGGAGGAGGATTGGTGGAGCAGTACTTC	CSVRQGGGLVEQYF
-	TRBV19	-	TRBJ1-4	TGTGCCAGTAGTTTAGCGCGCCACTCGAATGAAAAACTGTTTTTT	CASSLARHSNEKLFF
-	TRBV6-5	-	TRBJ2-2	TGTGCCAGCCGACAGGGAGGTAGCACCGGGGAGCTGTTTTTT	CASRQGGSTGELFF
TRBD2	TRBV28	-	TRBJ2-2	TGTGCCAGCGGACTAGCGGGGCCCGTGACCGGGGAGCTGTTTTTT	CASGLAGPVTGELFF
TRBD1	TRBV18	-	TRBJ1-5	TGTGCCAGCTCCAACCAGGGGGGCTCCAATCAGCCCCAGCATTTT	CASSNQGGSNQPQHF
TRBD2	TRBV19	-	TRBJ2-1	TGTGCCAGTAGTCCCAGGGCGGGAGATGAGCAGTTCTTC	CASSPRAGDEQFF
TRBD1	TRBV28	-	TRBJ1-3	TGTGCCAGCAGTATAGCAACAGGGGGCTCTAGTGGAAACACCATATATTTT	CASSIATGGSSGNTIYF
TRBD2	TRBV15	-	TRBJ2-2	TGTGCCACCAGCGTGCTAGCGGAGCCAACCGGGGAGCTGTTTTTT	CATSVLAEPTGELFF
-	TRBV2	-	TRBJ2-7	TGTGCCAGCGGAAACGACATGAGGGGGAGCTCCTACGAGCAGTACTTC	CASGNDMRGSSYEQYF
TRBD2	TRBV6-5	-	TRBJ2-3	TGTGCCAGCAGCCTCGGGACTATAGGCGATACGCAGTATTTT	CASSLGTIGDTQYF
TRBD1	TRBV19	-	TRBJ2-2	TGTGCCAGTAGTGTCCAGGGGGCGCGGACCGGGGAGCTGTTTTTT	CASSVQGARTGELFF
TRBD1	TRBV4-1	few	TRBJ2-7	TGCGCCAGCAGCCAATACGATACAACCGGGACAGGGAGAAACGAGCAGTACTTC	CASSQYDTTGTGRNEQYF
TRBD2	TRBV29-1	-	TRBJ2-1	TGCAGCGGGGGGGGGAGCTCCTACAATGAGCAGTTCTTC	CSGGGSSYNEQFF
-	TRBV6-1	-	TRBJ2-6	TGTGCCAGCAGTGTCACAGGGTTAGCTGGGGCCAACGTCCTGACTTTC	CASSVTGLAGANVLTF